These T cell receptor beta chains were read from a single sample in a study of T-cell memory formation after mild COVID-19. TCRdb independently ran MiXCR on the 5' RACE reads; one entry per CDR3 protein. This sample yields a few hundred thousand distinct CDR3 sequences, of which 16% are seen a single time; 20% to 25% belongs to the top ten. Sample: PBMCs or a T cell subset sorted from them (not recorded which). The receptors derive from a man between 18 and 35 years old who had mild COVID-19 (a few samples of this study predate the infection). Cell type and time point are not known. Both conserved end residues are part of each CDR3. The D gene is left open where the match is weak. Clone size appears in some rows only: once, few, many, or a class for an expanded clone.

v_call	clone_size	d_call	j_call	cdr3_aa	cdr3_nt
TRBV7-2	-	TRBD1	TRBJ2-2	CASSVRDRANTGELFF	TGTGCCAGCAGCGTACGGGACAGGGCGAACACCGGGGAGCTGTTTTTT
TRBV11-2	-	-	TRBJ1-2	CASSPLKNYGYTF	TGTGCCAGCAGCCCACTCAAGAACTATGGCTACACCTTC
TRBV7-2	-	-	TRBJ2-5	CASSPEGGGRTSETQYF	TGTGCCAGCAGCCCAGAGGGGGGCGGGAGAACGTCAGAGACCCAGTACTTC
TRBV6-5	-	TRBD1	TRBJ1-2	CASSWTGEANYGYTF	TGTGCCAGCAGTTGGACAGGGGAGGCGAACTATGGCTACACCTTC
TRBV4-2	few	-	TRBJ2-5	CASSQDLVRGRETQYF	TGTGCCAGCAGCCAAGATCTTGTCAGGGGGAGGGAGACCCAGTACTTC
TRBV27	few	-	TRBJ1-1	CASSQRGLNTEAFF	TGTGCCAGCAGCCAAAGGGGATTGAACACTGAAGCTTTCTTT
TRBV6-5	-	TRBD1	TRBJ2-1	CASRTGSGNEQFF	TGTGCCAGCAGGACAGGGAGCGGCAATGAGCAGTTCTTC
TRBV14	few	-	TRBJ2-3	CASSQGGNTDTQYF	TGTGCCAGCAGCCAAGGAGGGAACACAGATACGCAGTATTTT
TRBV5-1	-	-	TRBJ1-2	CASSQRDGYGYTF	TGCGCCAGCAGCCAACGGGACGGCTATGGCTACACCTTC
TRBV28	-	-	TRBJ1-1	CASRLGESGGYTEAFF	TGTGCCAGCAGGCTAGGCGAGTCGGGGGGGTACACTGAAGCTTTCTTT
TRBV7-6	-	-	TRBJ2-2	CASSSATGNTGELFF	TGTGCCAGCAGCTCCGCGACCGGGAACACCGGGGAGCTGTTTTTT
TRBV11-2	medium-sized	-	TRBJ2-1	CASSLGPGTSTYNEQFF	TGTGCCAGCAGCTTAGGACCCGGGACTTCGACCTACAATGAGCAGTTCTTC
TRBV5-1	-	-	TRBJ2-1	CASSPPGYPYNEQFF	TGCGCCAGCAGCCCGCCCGGGTACCCGTACAATGAGCAGTTCTTC
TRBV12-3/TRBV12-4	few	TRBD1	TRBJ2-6	CASSSGTGYSGANVLTF	TGTGCCAGCAGTTCCGGGACAGGGTACTCTGGGGCCAACGTCCTGACTTTC
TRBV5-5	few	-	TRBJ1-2	CASSFGHLGTYGYTF	TGTGCCAGCAGCTTCGGACACCTAGGCACCTATGGCTACACCTTC
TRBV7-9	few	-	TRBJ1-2	CASSVAESGYTF	TGTGCCAGCAGCGTAGCGGAGAGTGGCTACACCTTC
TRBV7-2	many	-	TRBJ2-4	CASSQASGAGNIQYF	TGTGCCAGCAGCCAGGCCTCAGGGGCTGGAAACATTCAGTACTTC
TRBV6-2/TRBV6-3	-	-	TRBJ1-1	CASNTRNTEAFF	TGTGCCAGCAATACAAGGAACACTGAAGCTTTCTTT
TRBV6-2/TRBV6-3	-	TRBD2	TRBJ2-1	CASSDPAGITYNEQFF	TGTGCCAGCAGTGACCCAGCGGGGATTACCTACAATGAGCAGTTCTTC
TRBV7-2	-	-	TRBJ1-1	CASSPQLNTEAFF	TGTGCCAGCAGCCCCCAATTGAACACTGAAGCTTTCTTT
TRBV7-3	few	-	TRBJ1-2	CASSPAGRYGYTF	TGTGCCAGCAGCCCCGCAGGGCGCTATGGCTACACCTTC
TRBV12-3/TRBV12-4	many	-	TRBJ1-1	CASSNRLGMNTEAFF	TGTGCCAGCAGCAACCGACTGGGAATGAACACTGAAGCTTTCTTT
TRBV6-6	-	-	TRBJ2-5	CASSKGPRQETQYF	TGTGCCAGCAGCAAGGGACCGCGCCAAGAGACCCAGTACTTC
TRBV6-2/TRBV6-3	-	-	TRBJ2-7	CASSSGYYEQYF	TGTGCCAGCAGTTCGGGGTACTACGAGCAGTACTTC
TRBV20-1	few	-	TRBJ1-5	CSARRTGQPQHF	TGCAGTGCTAGGCGGACCGGGCAGCCCCAGCATTTT
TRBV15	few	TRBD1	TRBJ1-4	CATSRVGQGLNEKLFF	TGTGCCACCAGCAGAGTGGGACAGGGCCTTAATGAAAAACTGTTTTTT
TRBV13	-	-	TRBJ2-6	CASSPEGTGANVLTF	TGTGCCAGCAGCCCGGAGGGCACTGGGGCCAACGTCCTGACTTTC
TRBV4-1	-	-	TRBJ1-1	CASSRQPRDTEAFF	TGCGCCAGCAGCCGACAGCCCCGGGACACTGAAGCTTTCTTT
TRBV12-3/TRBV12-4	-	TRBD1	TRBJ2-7	CASSPTTGSYEQYF	TGTGCCAGCAGCCCTACGACAGGGTCCTACGAGCAGTACTTC
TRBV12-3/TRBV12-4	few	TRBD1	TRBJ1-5	CASSLTGGRDQPQHF	TGTGCCAGCAGTTTAACAGGGGGTCGGGATCAGCCCCAGCATTTT
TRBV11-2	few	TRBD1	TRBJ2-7	CASSWTGGSYEQYF	TGTGCCAGCAGCTGGACAGGGGGGTCCTACGAGCAGTACTTC
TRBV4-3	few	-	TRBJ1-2	CASSHPDKPRGGYTF	TGCGCCAGCAGCCACCCGGACAAACCACGGGGTGGCTACACCTTC
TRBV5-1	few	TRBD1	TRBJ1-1	CASSPPYRGNTEAFF	TGCGCCAGCAGCCCCCCTTACAGGGGGAACACTGAAGCTTTCTTT
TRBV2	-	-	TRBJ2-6	CASSDFGANVLTF	TGTGCCAGCAGTGACTTTGGGGCCAACGTCCTGACTTTC
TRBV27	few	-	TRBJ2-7	CASSPRTVRSYEQYF	TGTGCCAGCAGTCCTCGGACGGTTAGGTCCTACGAGCAGTACTTC
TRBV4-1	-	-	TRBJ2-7	CASSQVEIGYEQYF	TGCGCCAGCAGCCAAGTCGAGATCGGCTACGAGCAGTACTTC
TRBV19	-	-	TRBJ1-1	CASQGYTEAFF	TGTGCCAGCCAGGGTTACACTGAAGCTTTCTTT
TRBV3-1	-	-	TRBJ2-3	CASSQPPPDTQYF	TGTGCCAGCAGCCAACCGCCACCAGATACGCAGTATTTT
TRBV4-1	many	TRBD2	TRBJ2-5	CASSLHGTSGETQYF	TGCGCCAGCAGCCTCCACGGGACTAGCGGAGAGACCCAGTACTTC
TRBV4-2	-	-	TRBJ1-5	CASRAVEGSNQPQHF	TGTGCCAGCAGGGCAGTGGAGGGAAGCAATCAGCCCCAGCATTTT
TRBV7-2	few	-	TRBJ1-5	CASRRDGPINQPQHF	TGTGCCAGCAGGAGGGACGGACCTATTAATCAGCCCCAGCATTTT
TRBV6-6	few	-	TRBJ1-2	CASSYPIEGSKLHYGYTF	TGTGCCAGCAGTTATCCTATCGAGGGGAGTAAATTGCACTATGGCTACACCTTC
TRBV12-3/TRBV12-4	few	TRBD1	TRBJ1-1	CASSRQGRGTEAFF	TGTGCCAGCAGTCGACAGGGGAGGGGCACTGAAGCTTTCTTT
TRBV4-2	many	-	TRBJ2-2	CASSREGRGTGELFF	TGTGCCAGCAGCCGCGAGGGACGGGGAACCGGGGAGCTGTTTTTT
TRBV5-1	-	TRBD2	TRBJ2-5	CASSAGAGDGENQYF	TGCGCCAGCAGCGCCGGAGCGGGGGACGGGGAGAACCAGTACTTC
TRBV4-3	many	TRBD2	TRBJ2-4	CASSQGTSGGTENIQYF	TGCGCCAGCAGCCAAGGGACTAGCGGGGGGACTGAAAACATTCAGTACTTC
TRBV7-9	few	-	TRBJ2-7	CASSPGRVVYEQYF	TGTGCCAGCAGCCCCGGCAGGGTGGTCTACGAGCAGTACTTC
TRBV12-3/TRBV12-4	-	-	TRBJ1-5	CASRTTDSNQPQHF	TGTGCCAGCAGAACGACAGATAGCAATCAGCCCCAGCATTTT
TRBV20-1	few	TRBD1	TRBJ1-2	CSALRQGLYGYTF	TGCAGTGCGCTTCGACAGGGGCTATATGGCTACACCTTC
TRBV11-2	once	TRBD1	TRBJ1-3	CASSRGTGLWNTIYF	TGTGCCAGCAGCCGGGGGACAGGGTTGTGGAACACCATATATTTT
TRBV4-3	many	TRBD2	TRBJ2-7	CASSQVAGGSYEQYF	TGCGCCAGCAGCCAAGTAGCGGGGGGCTCCTACGAGCAGTACTTC
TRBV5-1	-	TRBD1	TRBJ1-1	CASSLTGVATEAFF	TGCGCCAGCAGCTTGACAGGGGTGGCCACTGAAGCTTTCTTT
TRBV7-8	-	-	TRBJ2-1	CASSYTNGNEQFF	TGTGCCAGCAGCTACACCAATGGGAATGAGCAGTTCTTC
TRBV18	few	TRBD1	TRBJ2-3	CASSQLVPGQGAGDTQYF	TGTGCCAGCTCACAGCTCGTACCGGGACAGGGGGCTGGAGATACGCAGTATTTT
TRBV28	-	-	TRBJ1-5	CASSFLGTSAGGQPQHF	TGTGCCAGCAGTTTTTTAGGGACTTCTGCAGGAGGTCAGCCCCAGCATTTT